Below are 11 T cell receptor beta chains sequenced from a single sample in a study of PD-L1 blockade in urothelial cancer. TCRdb's table, derived via immunoSEQ multiplex PCR, lists solely in-frame clones and lacks some. The top ten clones hold 30% of a sample with around 30,000 clones, 84% of them seen once. Sequences were derived from PBMCs, sampled around atezolizumab (anti-PD-L1) treatment. The receptors shown here come from a man aged 60-69 years with urothelial cancer.

A single count supports this clone. The chain links TRBV15 to TRBJ2-7; D is possibly TRBD1 (6 bases). This CDR3 region has 14 residues. Trimming cost V 1 base and J 5 bases, with 12 bases left between them. Germline lookup yields CDR1 LNHNV and CDR2 YYDKDF (reference sequence). CDR3 sequence reads: CATSRAPTGHEQYF. DNA for the CDR3: TGTGCCACCAGCAGAGCCCCCACAGGGCACGAGCAGTACTTC.

This chain joins TRBV6-1 and TRBJ1-2, with TRBD1 matching over 8 bases. J was trimmed by 3 bases and V by 3 bases; bases with no gene match: 6. Germline CDR1 reads MNHNS; CDR2 reads SASEGT. This CDR3 has 15 amino acids. The CDR3 sequence is CASSDNRGFYYGYTF. The CDR3 region has the DNA TGTGCCAGCAGTGACAACAGGGGGTTCTACTATGGCTACACCTTC.

This clone has just one count. This rearrangement joins TRBV19 to TRBJ2-1, with D unclear. The CDR3 runs 15 residues. V lost 4 bases to trimming and J lost 1 base, with 11 bases between them. Per the germline V gene, CDR1 is LNHDA and CDR2 is SQIVND (reference sequence). CDR3 nucleotide sequence: TGTGCCAGTAGTACGACTGGATTTTCCTACAATGAGCAGTTCTTC. Encoded protein: CASSTTGFSYNEQFF.

V and J are TRBV9 and TRBJ1-2, with 7 bases identical to TRBD1. The CDR3 contains 15 residues. The V segment lost 3 bases and the J segment 4 bases; nucleotides outside the gene matches: 9. The V gene's germline CDR1 is SGDLS and CDR2 YYNGEE. CDR3 bases: TGTGCCAGCAGCGGACCGGGACAGCGAACCTATGGCTACACCTTC. It is translated as CASSGPGQRTYGYTF.

The chain uses TRBV11-2 and TRBJ2-4, with 10 bases matching TRBD2. The V gene's germline CDR1 is SGHAT and CDR2 FQNNGV. This CDR3 contains 16 residues. The J segment lost 4 bases and the V segment lost 5 bases, leaving 8 bases of the junction unmatched. In nucleotides, the CDR3 is TGTGCCAGCAGCATTTCTAGCGGGGGCACAAAAAACATTCAGTACTTC. Translation: CASSISSGGTKNIQYF. Full variable domain (outside the CDR3, taken from reference TRBV11-2 and TRBJ2-4): EAGVAQSPRYKIIEKRQSVAFWCNPISGHATLYWYQQILGQGPKLLIQFQNNGVVDDSQLPKDRFSAERLKGVDSTLKIQPAKLEDSAVYLCASSISSGGTKNIQYFGAGTRLSVL.

This chain joins TRBV4-3 and TRBJ1-2; 8 bases map to TRBD1. The CDR3 extends over 15 amino acids. V trimming: 1 base; J trimming: 4 bases; junction bases outside the gene matches: 5. Germline V gene data show CDR1 as LGHNA and CDR2 as YSLEER. CDR3 residues: CASSQGTGGLYGYTF. The CDR3 coding sequence is TGCGCCAGCAGCCAAGGTACAGGGGGGCTCTATGGCTACACCTTC.

This clone turned up a few times. The rearrangement joins TRBV7-2 to TRBJ2-3; TRBD1 matches at 7 bases. This CDR3 region has 16 residues. Germline V gives CDR1 SGHTA, CDR2 FQGNSA. The V and J ends lost 3 bases and 0 bases, in that order; junction bases with no gene match: 6. CDR3 loop: CASSLRGRISTDTQYF. The CDR3 bases are TGTGCCAGCAGCTTGAGGGGGCGGATTAGCACAGATACGCAGTATTTT.

The chain carries TRBV27 and TRBJ2-3, with a tentative D call TRBD2 (6 bases). V dropped 4 bases and J dropped 2 bases, with 22 bases sitting between them. The CDR3 length is 18 residues. Germline values: CDR1 MNHEY, CDR2 SMNVEV (reference sequence). The chain's CDR3 is CASSSWAVGGANTDTQYF. CDR3 sequence (DNA): TGTGCCAGCAGTTCCTGGGCCGTCGGGGGAGCGAACACAGATACGCAGTATTTT.

The chain recombines TRBV30 with TRBJ1-3; tentative D call: TRBD1 (6 bases). The CDR3 is 15 amino acids. V lost 0 bases and J 3 bases, leaving 12 bases between the germline ends. Germline values: CDR1 GTSNPN, CDR2 SVGIG (reference sequence). Here the CDR3 DNA reads TGTGCCTGGAGTGTGGCAGGGGCTTTTGGAAACACCATATATTTT. Encoded protein: CAWSVAGAFGNTIYF.

This chain links TRBV2 with TRBJ2-7; TRBD2 aligns across 11 bases. Germline V lookup: CDR1 SNHLY, CDR2 FYNNEI. The CDR3 length is 14 residues. V shed 5 bases, J shed 2 bases, and the junction held 2 bases outside the gene matches. CDR3 sequence reads: CASSRLAGTYEQYF. CDR3 DNA sequence: TGTGCCAGCAGTAGACTAGCGGGAACCTACGAGCAGTACTTC.

V and J are TRBV4-1 and TRBJ2-3; 10 nucleotides align to TRBD1. Germline V gene data show CDR1 as MGHRA and CDR2 as YSYEKL. The CDR3 is made up of 16 amino acids. The junction had 8 bases not matched to a gene; V was cut back by 1 base and J by 7 bases. The CDR3 loop is CASSQATGGASHTQYF. The DNA for the CDR3 is TGCGCCAGCAGCCAAGCGACAGGGGGCGCATCGCATACGCAGTATTTT.